These 17 T cell receptor beta chains were all obtained from the same sample, sequenced in a study of blood T cell repertoires in COVID-19 (TCRdb year 2020). Library generation was performed with the immunoSEQ multiplex PCR assay. TCRdb limited this immuneACCESS table to in-frame rearrangements with V and J called. A share of clones is missing; checked studies link under half to unresolved V genes, and the rest is unexplained. Counted in this sample were some 46,000 clones; over 80% of them appeared once. Of the sample, about 7.3% falls within the top ten clones. Input material: peripheral blood. These TCRs come from a man in his fifties or sixties with acute or convalescent COVID-19.

The rearrangement joins TRBV19 to TRBJ2-1, with TRBD1 matching 12 bases. V gave up 5 bases and J gave up 8 bases; unmatched junction bases: 7. CDR1 LNHDA and CDR2 SQIVND come from the germline V gene (reference sequence). The CDR3 spans 15 residues. The CDR3 coding sequence is TGTGCCAGTAGTTTGGGGACAGGGGGCGGAGATGAGCAGTTCTTC. This translates into CASSLGTGGGDEQFF.

The chain links TRBV3-1 (or the pseudogene TRBV3-2) to TRBJ2-1, with D perhaps TRBD2 (6 bases). The CDR3 sequence is 18 residues long. V shed 10 bases and J shed 0 bases, with 25 bases lying between them. Germline V lookup: CDR1 LGHDT, CDR2 YNNKEL (reference sequence). CDR3 protein: CATSYLHPLAPSYNEQFF. The CDR3 DNA is TGTGCCACTAGCTACTTGCACCCTCTAGCGCCCTCCTACAATGAGCAGTTCTTC.

The rearrangement links TRBV5-6 to TRBJ1-1; D remains ambiguous. This CDR3 spans 14 amino acids. The V and J ends lost 4 bases and 1 base respectively, with 11 bases between them. Germline V gene data show CDR1 as SGHDT and CDR2 as YYEEEE. The chain's CDR3 is CASSRFRGNTEAFF. CDR3 bases: TGTGCCAGCAGCCGGTTTCGGGGGAACACTGAAGCTTTCTTT.

This clone has only a few counts. The rearrangement links TRBV7-9 to TRBJ1-6; D may be TRBD1 (6 bases). This CDR3 is built from 16 residues. V was trimmed by 1 base and J by 7 bases, leaving 14 bases between them. Germline CDR1 and CDR2: SEHNR and FQNEAQ (reference sequence). The CDR3 spells CASSLEAGVGNSPLHF. The CDR3 DNA is TGTGCCAGCAGCTTAGAGGCAGGGGTTGGAAATTCACCCCTCCACTTT.

DNA for the CDR3: TGTGCCAGCAGCCGAGACAGGGAGGGTCAAGAGACCCAGTACTTC. Translation: CASSRDREGQETQYF. The chain carries TRBV3-1 (or the pseudogene TRBV3-2) and TRBJ2-5; either TRBD1 or TRBD2 may supply D (7 bases each). V lost 4 bases to trimming and J lost 2 bases, with 14 bases between them. Germline V lookup: CDR1 LGHDT, CDR2 YNNKEL (reference sequence). The length of the CDR3 is 15 residues.

The table lists this clone with a count of one. DNA of the CDR3: TGTGCCAGCAGCGATGATTGGGGGGGTAATGAAAAACTGTTTTTT. Protein product: CASSDDWGGNEKLFF. The V and J genes are TRBV9 and TRBJ1-4, with D perhaps matching TRBD1 (5 bases). The CDR3 has 15 amino acids. Trimming pared 3 bases from V and 4 bases from J, leaving 13 bases between. Germline-derived CDR1 and CDR2 are SGDLS and YYNGEE.

The V gene is TRBV12-3 or TRBV12-4, the J gene TRBJ2-1, with D possibly being TRBD1 (5 bases). Trimming removed 2 bases from V and 8 bases from J, with 10 bases in between. This CDR3 is 13 amino acids long. The CDR3 region is CASSLLGRDEQFF. The CDR3 DNA is TGTGCCAGCAGTTTATTGGGGCGCGATGAGCAGTTCTTC.

The chain has TRBV6-5 and TRBJ2-3; 9 bases align to TRBD2. This CDR3 is built from 15 residues. J lost 6 bases, V lost 10 bases, and 14 bases had no gene match. Germline lookup yields CDR1 MNHEY and CDR2 SVGAGI. The CDR3 reads CAMLRVAGGLDTQYF. The CDR3 DNA reads TGTGCCATGTTACGTGTTGCGGGAGGGCTGGATACGCAGTATTTT.

A single count supports this clone. The chain joins TRBV3-1 (or the pseudogene TRBV3-2) to TRBJ1-4, with 8 bases identical to TRBD1. This CDR3 region has 14 residues. V dropped 6 bases and J dropped 8; count of bases not matched to a gene: 8. Looked up from germline, CDR1 is LGHDT and CDR2 is YNNKEL (reference sequence). The CDR3 is CASSKDRAREKLFF. As DNA, the CDR3 is TGTGCCAGCAGTAAGGACAGGGCGCGGGAAAAACTGTTTTTT.

V is TRBV3-1 (or the pseudogene TRBV3-2) and J is TRBJ2-5; D perhaps matches TRBD2 (5 bases). This CDR3 region has 15 residues. Trimming left V 4 bases short and J 5 bases short, with 17 bases between. Looked up from germline, CDR1 is LGHDT and CDR2 is YNNKEL (reference sequence). The CDR3 loop reads CASSPGRAERETQYF. The CDR3 DNA follows: TGTGCCAGCAGCCCCGGTAGGGCGGAGCGGGAGACCCAGTACTTC.

V gene TRBV3-1 (or the pseudogene TRBV3-2) combines with J gene TRBJ2-7; 12 bases map to TRBD2. The V segment lost 4 bases and the J segment 7 bases; nucleotides outside the gene matches: 17. This CDR3 is built from 18 residues. Germline CDR1 and CDR2: LGHDT and YNNKEL (reference sequence). CDR3 sequence reads: CASSRKDRGLAGTGEQYF. In DNA form, the CDR3 reads TGTGCCAGCAGCCGAAAGGACAGAGGACTAGCGGGGACTGGGGAGCAGTACTTC.

V and J are TRBV19 and TRBJ1-5; D is perhaps TRBD1 (6 bases). CDR1 LNHDA and CDR2 SQIVND come from the germline V gene (reference sequence). Trimming shortened V by 7 bases and J by 0 bases, and 16 bases separated the two germline ends. The CDR3 runs to 16 residues. The CDR3 nucleotides are TGTGCCAGTACCTTCGCAGGGGCCTATAGCAATCAGCCCCAGCATTTT. Translating gives CASTFAGAYSNQPQHF.

The chain joins TRBV10-3 to TRBJ1-1; maybe TRBD1 (5 bases). With 0 bases removed from V and 4 bases from J, the gap between germline ends came to 18 bases. Germline CDR1 is ENHRY and CDR2 is SYGVKD. The CDR3 extends over 17 amino acids. CDR3: CAISESRSGPGGTEAFF. DNA for the CDR3: TGTGCCATCAGTGAGTCGAGATCTGGGCCGGGGGGCACTGAAGCTTTCTTT.

In its sample, this clone was seen a few times. The CDR3 nucleotides read TGTGCCAGTGCCCAATTGCAACCCCTGGACAGGGCCCACGAGCAGTACTTC. This sequence encodes CASAQLQPLDRAHEQYF. V gene TRBV19 combines with J gene TRBJ2-7, with 8 bases aligning to TRBD1. The V and J ends lost 8 bases and 5 bases, in that order; junction bases with no gene match: 20. The CDR3 contains 17 residues. The germline V gene has CDR1 LNHDA and CDR2 SQIVND (reference sequence).

This clone was observed a few times. The chain carries TRBV6-4 and TRBJ2-3, with 8 bases fitting TRBD2. The CDR3 consists of 14 residues. V shed 3 bases and J 1 base; nucleotides not matched to a gene: 0. In germline, CDR1 is MRHNA, CDR2 SNTAGT. CDR3 nucleotides: TGTGCCAGCAGTGAAGCGGGGGGCACAGATACGCAGTATTTT. Translation: CASSEAGGTDTQYF.

The CDR3 sequence: CSFRDRDYEQYF. CDR3 DNA sequence: TGCAGCTTCCGGGACAGGGACTACGAGCAGTACTTC. V gene TRBV29-1 combines with J gene TRBJ2-7; the match to TRBD1 covers 9 bases. CDR1 is SQVTM and CDR2 is ANQGSEA in the germline V gene. After removal of 8 bases from V and 3 bases from J, the junction contained 5 bases not matched to a gene. This CDR3 is 12 amino acids long.

The CDR3 reads CASSQGGRAGEQFF. The CDR3 region has the DNA TGTGCCAGCAGCCAAGGCGGGAGGGCTGGTGAGCAGTTCTTC. The J gene is TRBJ2-1, the V gene TRBV3-1 (or the pseudogene TRBV3-2), with 9 bases matching TRBD2. Germline assignment: CDR1 LGHDT and CDR2 YNNKEL (reference sequence). This CDR3 region has 14 residues. Unmatched junction bases numbered 4, after V lost 1 base and J lost 9 bases.